This TCR beta chain was retrieved from a study of blood T cells in healthy people across ages. General study findings and limits: Higher diversity, along with more naive CD4+ cells, distinguished long-lived donors from aged donors.

Germline V CDR1 and CDR2: ENHRY, SYGVKD. V gave up 3 bases and J gave up 3 bases, with 17 bases separating them. The length of the CDR3 is 16 residues. Using a J-beta primer mix together with a sample-barcoded 5' primer, a second PCR was run for roughly 6 to 11 cycles. TCRdb reanalysed the 5' RACE reads using MiXCR and keeps one entry per CDR3 protein. This sample carries some 880,000 distinct CDR3 sequences, roughly 34% of them seen once, and the ten largest clones take roughly 13%. Remarks on this clonotype: The antigen is not known.

Material for sequencing was blood. The chain recombines TRBV10-3 with TRBJ1-2; D gene uncertain. The clonotype originates from a man between 18 and 35 years old in good health. The CDR3 DNA follows: TGTGCCATCAGTGATTTCGGGAGCGCTGCCCACTATGGCTACACCTTC. It specifies CAISDFGSAAHYGYTF.